This TCR beta chain was retrieved from a study of blood T cell repertoires in COVID-19. At the level of the study: Spain, Italy and the United States supplied samples that represented acute and convalescent COVID-19. T cells, B-cell-depleted T cells, or PBMCs supplied cDNA or gDNA.

Per the original methods: Reference gene primer amplification yielded estimated nucleated cell counts. Assay: immunoSEQ multiplex PCR; the TCRdb copy retains only in-frame clones and omits some. That table is the source of V, J and clone size, and D and trimming were worked out from the DNA. The sample records about 120,000 clones, around 90% being singletons. There are 15 residues in the CDR3. Germline lookup yields CDR1 LNHDA and CDR2 SQIVND (reference sequence). The V end was cut by 3 bases, the J end by 6 bases, with 15 bases between. Seattle patients were enrolled while actively infected and followed longitudinally.

What was sequenced was peripheral blood. This TCR came from a woman aged 55-69 years with COVID-19, enrolled during active disease. The genes are TRBV19 and TRBJ1-5; the D gene is possibly TRBD1 (5 bases). The CDR3, as DNA: TGTGCCAGTAGTATCCGGCAGGGCGGAAGTCAGCCCCAGCATTTT. Translating it yields CASSIRQGGSQPQHF.